This T cell receptor beta chain was sequenced in a study of blood T cell repertoires in COVID-19. The CDR3 is made up of 15 amino acids. Germline V gene data show CDR1 as SGDLS and CDR2 as YYNGEE. V lost 4 bases, J lost 1 base, and 7 bases stayed unmatched. TCRdb's copy holds only in-frame clones and misses some; the assay was immunoSEQ multiplex PCR. The table records around 120,000 clones, around 87% of them present only once. The sample comprised peripheral blood. The receptor was derived from an older woman with COVID-19, enrolled during active disease. V and J are TRBV9 and TRBJ1-2, with TRBD1 matching over 7 bases. As DNA, the CDR3 is TGTGCCAGCAGCTTCGACAGGGCAGATAACTATGGCTACACCTTC. Amino acids: CASSFDRADNYGYTF.